This T cell receptor beta chain originates from a study of identical twins. General observations from the study: Cord blood beta clonotypes present at high abundance carried fewer insertions; no such pattern appeared in memory repertoires.

The V segment lost 1 base and the J segment 1 base; nucleotides outside the gene matches: 23. The CDR3 totals 24 residues. Germline CDR1 reads MGHRA; CDR2 reads YSYEKL. With template switching, a universal primer site was added, and the cDNA carried unique molecular identifiers. From the 5' RACE reads, TCRdb called clonotypes with MiXCR, one entry per CDR3 protein. The repertoire holds a few hundred thousand distinct CDR3 sequences, with 9.5% to 10% as singletons. As for this clonotype: What it binds is not known.

This same sample was also part of a study on yellow fever vaccine responses in identical twins. That work contributes: Twins' vaccine T cell response reportedly seemed partly convergent, partly personalized.

This rearrangement joins TRBV4-1 to TRBJ2-6, with 9 positions matching TRBD1. Material: PBMCs. The sequence derives from a woman in her late teens or twenties in good health. CDR3 loop: CASSQGPFDNYPGQGLSGANVLTF. In nucleotides, the CDR3 is TGCGCCAGCAGCCAAGGACCCTTCGACAACTATCCGGGACAGGGATTATCTGGGGCCAACGTCCTGACTTTC.